This T cell receptor (beta chain) comes out of a study of Graves' ophthalmopathy and Graves' hyperthyroidism. Study-wide background: There was a collection of peripheral blood at initial diagnosis, before any treatment.

Germline loops: CDR1 SGHNT, CDR2 YYREEE (reference sequence). The length of the CDR3 is 14 residues. Where ophthalmopathy was present, donors had moderate-to-severe activity, CAS ≥3, NOSPECS ≥4 and duration under 3 months. It was on clinical symptoms, serum thyroxine, TRAb, thyroid ultrasound and orbital computed tomography that diagnosis relied. The PBMC fraction was derived from about 10 ml of fresh peripheral blood. There are a few counts of this clonotype. An end of the junction differs from the germline gene, which may be a read error. The sequenced template was RNA, covering the TCR beta CDR3 region. The library came from an HTBI-primed first-round RT-PCR and a second-round multiplex PCR. In TCRdb, the multiplex PCR reads were re-called with MiXCR into one record per CDR3 protein. The sample gives around 600,000 distinct CDR3 sequences, under 50% of which show up once; more than 3% is in the top ten.

Sequencing input: peripheral blood. This sequence originates from an adult man with Graves' ophthalmopathy. This chain uses TRBV5-4 with TRBJ1-2; tentative D call: TRBD1 (5 bases). The CDR3 region has the DNA TGTGCCAGCTGCTTGCAGGGAGCTAACTATGGCTACACCTTC. Its translation is CASCLQGANYGYTF.